This T cell receptor beta chain was observed in a study of identical twins. Findings and limits, study-wide: Invariant MAIT and iNKT cells could partly confound zero-insertion analyses. Weaker excess sharing between twins was seen in beta out-of-frame sequences.

V lost 4 bases to trimming and J lost 4 bases, with 22 bases between them. CDR1 KGHDR and CDR2 SFDVKD come from the germline V gene. This CDR3 spans 18 amino acids. Template switching created a universal primer site, and the cDNA included unique molecular identifiers. One entry per CDR3 protein, called by TCRdb with MiXCR from the 5' RACE reads. The top ten clones hold 1.5% to 2% of a sample with 500,000 to 650,000 distinct CDR3 sequences, roughly 7.2% of them seen once. This clonotype was found many times. Its target is unknown. These data were likewise used in another study, on yellow fever vaccine responses in identical twins.

Sample: PBMCs. The genes are TRBV24-1 and TRBJ2-1; a weak D match, TRBD1 (7 bases). This sequence originates from a woman between 18 and 29 years old in good health. The CDR3 DNA is TGTGCCACCAGTGAACCCGACAGGGAGGCCCAGTCTTACAATGAGCAGTTCTTC. Translated, it gives CATSEPDREAQSYNEQFF.